These 10 T cell receptor beta chains were all obtained from the same sample, sequenced in a study of blood T cells in healthy people across ages. A second PCR of roughly 6 to 12 cycles used a sample-barcoded 5' primer and a J-beta primer mix. MiXCR, run by TCRdb on the 5' RACE reads, gives a single entry per CDR3 protein. The sample yields about 940,000 distinct CDR3 sequences, approximately 49% seen once. The material sequenced was blood. These receptors came from a man aged 30 to 45 in good health.

The chain joins TRBV6-1 to TRBJ2-3; 8 positions match TRBD1. Germline lookup yields CDR1 MNHNS and CDR2 SASEGT. The ends lost 6 bases at V and 3 bases at J; junction bases unmatched: 5. CDR3 size: 14 residues. The CDR3 coding sequence is TGTGCCAGCAGACAGGGGGTTGAAACAGATACGCAGTATTTT. This codes for CASRQGVETDTQYF.

This clonotype was seen once. This rearrangement joins TRBV29-1 to TRBJ1-2; tentative D call: TRBD1 (6 bases). The germline V and J ends were trimmed by 4 bases and 2 bases, with 14 bases remaining between them. CDR1 and CDR2 from the germline V gene are SQVTM and ANQGSEA. The CDR3 length is 14 residues. The CDR3 DNA reads as TGCAGCGTTGGGGGGCAACCCAGGAACTATGGCTACACCTTC. This codes for CSVGGQPRNYGYTF. Combining the CDR3 with reference TRBV29-1 and TRBJ1-2 gives the whole variable domain SAVISQKPSRDICQRGTSLTIQCQVDSQVTMMFWYRQQPGQSLTLIATANQGSEATYESGFVIDKFPISRPNLTFSTLTVSNMSPEDSSIYLCSVGGQPRNYGYTFGSGTRLTVV.

Regarding this clonotype: Since a much larger clone is just one base distant, this may be a read error. The CDR3 sequence: CASSFIRNEQYF. The CDR3 nucleotides read TGTGCCAGCAGTTTTATCCGGAATGAGCAGTACTTC. The V gene is TRBV12-3 or TRBV12-4, the J gene TRBJ2-5, with D unclear. Trimming took off 3 bases at V and 11 bases at J, with 13 bases between the two ends. This CDR3 is 12 amino acids long.

This clonotype was found a few times. J is TRBJ2-3 and V is TRBV28; the D call may be TRBD1 or TRBD2 (6 bases each). CDR1 and CDR2 from the germline V gene are MDHEN and SYDVKM. Trimming stripped 2 bases from V and 0 bases from J, with 12 bases between. CDR3 length equals 16 residues. The CDR3 here is CASSLTEGGSTDTQYF. For the CDR3, the DNA is TGTGCCAGCAGTTTAACCGAGGGGGGCAGCACAGATACGCAGTATTTT.

This chain links TRBV2 with TRBJ2-5; 12 bases are shared with TRBD2. CDR3 size: 14 residues. V gave up 9 bases and J gave up 5 bases; unmatched junction bases: 7. Germline values: CDR1 SNHLY, CDR2 FYNNEI. The CDR3 sequence: CASQLAGGRETQYF. The CDR3 DNA sequence: TGTGCCAGTCAACTAGCGGGGGGTAGGGAGACCCAGTACTTC. Using reference TRBV2 and TRBJ2-5 for the parts outside the CDR3, the full variable domain is EPEVTQTPSHQVTQMGQEVILRCVPISNHLYFYWYRQILGQKVEFLVSFYNNEISEKSEIFDDQFSVERPDGSNFTLKIRSTKLEDSAMYFCASQLAGGRETQYFGPGTRLLVL.

CDR3 sequence (DNA): TGTGCCAGCAGCCAACCGGGACTAGACCACTACGAGCAGTACTTC. Translation: CASSQPGLDHYEQYF. V and J are TRBV4-2 and TRBJ2-7, with 8 positions matching TRBD2. This CDR3 is 15 amino acids long. V lost 2 bases to trimming and J lost 3 bases; unmatched junction nucleotides: 6. CDR1 is LGHNA and CDR2 is YNFKEQ in the germline V gene.

On this clonotype itself: A much larger clone lies a single base off, so this may be a read error. The chain is built from TRBV7-3 and TRBJ2-7; D gene uncertain. CDR3 size: 13 residues. The germline V gene encodes CDR1 SGHTA and CDR2 FQGTGA. The CDR3 region has the DNA TGTGCCAGCAGCGTAACGCCCACCTACGAGCAGTACTTC. This gives the protein CASSVTPTYEQYF.

Written as DNA, the CDR3 is TGTGCCAGCAGTTTCCCCCGGGAGGTGAAAGAGACCCAGTACTTC. Protein sequence: CASSFPREVKETQYF. V and J are TRBV7-2 and TRBJ2-5; 7 bases match TRBD2. Looked up from germline, CDR1 is SGHTA and CDR2 is FQGNSA. The CDR3 runs to 15 residues. V lost 6 bases to trimming and J lost 3 bases; unmatched junction nucleotides: 10.

The rearrangement links TRBV7-2 to TRBJ2-5, with TRBD1 as a possible D gene (6 bases). The ends were cut back, 5 bases at V and 2 bases at J, with 12 bases in the middle. Per the germline V gene, CDR1 is SGHTA and CDR2 is FQGNSA. This CDR3 region has 14 residues. The CDR3 protein is CASSPGVRQETQYF. The CDR3 DNA sequence: TGTGCCAGCAGCCCAGGGGTCAGGCAAGAGACCCAGTACTTC.

The chain carries TRBV20-1 and TRBJ2-7, with D tentatively TRBD1 (6 bases). The V end was cut by 0 bases, the J end by 3 bases, with 15 bases between. Germline V gene lookup returns CDR1 DFQATT and CDR2 SNEGSKA (reference sequence). The CDR3 consists of 15 residues. The CDR3 spells CSARDSTARGYEQYF. For the CDR3, the DNA is TGCAGTGCTAGAGATTCGACCGCCAGGGGCTACGAGCAGTACTTC.